This TCR beta chain was sequenced for a study of cytomegalovirus exposure and HLA in healthy donors. Study-level results: The investigators catalogued under 200 TCR beta chains as cytomegalovirus-associated. A classifier reportedly called cytomegalovirus status with high sensitivity and specificity.

The CDR3 has 17 amino acids. V dropped 2 bases and J dropped 0; count of bases not matched to a gene: 7. Germline loops: CDR1 MGHRA, CDR2 YSYEKL. Comment on this clone: Its antigen is unknown.

The study ran its PCR with 60 Vbeta and 13 Jbeta primers. The data were produced by immunoSEQ multiplex PCR, yet TCRdb's version contains in-frame clones alone and is incomplete. Among about 140,000 clones, roughly three quarters were seen once, and the ten largest hold 5% to 5.5%. Sample: PBMCs. This clonotype was sampled from a male donor in good health and CMV-seronegative. The genes are TRBV4-1 and TRBJ1-5; 7 bases line up with TRBD1. CDR3 coding DNA: TGCGCCAGCAGCCAATCGGCACAGGGGTATAGCAATCAGCCCCAGCATTTT. This translates into CASSQSAQGYSNQPQHF.